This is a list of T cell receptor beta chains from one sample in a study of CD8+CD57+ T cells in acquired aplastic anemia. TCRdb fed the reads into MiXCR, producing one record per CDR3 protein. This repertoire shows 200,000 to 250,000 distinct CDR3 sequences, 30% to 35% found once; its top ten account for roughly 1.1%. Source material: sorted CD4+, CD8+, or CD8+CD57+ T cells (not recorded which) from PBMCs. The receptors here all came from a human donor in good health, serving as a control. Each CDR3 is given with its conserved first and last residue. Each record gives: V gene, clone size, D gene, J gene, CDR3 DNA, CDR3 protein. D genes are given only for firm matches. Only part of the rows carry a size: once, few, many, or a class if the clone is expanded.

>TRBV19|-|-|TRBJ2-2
TGTGCCAGTAGAAGGACAGAGCCCGGGGAGCTGTTTTTT
CASRRTEPGELFF
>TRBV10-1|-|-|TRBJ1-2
TGCGCCAGCAGTGAGTGGGCAGGGTTGGGCTACACCTTC
CASSEWAGLGYTF
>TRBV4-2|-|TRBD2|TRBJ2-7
TGTGCCAGCAGCCCCGAAGGACTAGCGGGCCAGTACGAGCAGTACTTC
CASSPEGLAGQYEQYF
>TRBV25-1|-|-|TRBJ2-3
TGTGCCAGCAGTCACACCGGGCCTTTCACAGATACGCAGTATTTT
CASSHTGPFTDTQYF
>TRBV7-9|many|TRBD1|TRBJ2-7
TGTGCCATCAAAGGGGACAGACTCATGCACGAGCAGTACTTC
CAIKGDRLMHEQYF
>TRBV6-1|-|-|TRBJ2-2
TGTGCCAGCAGTGTACGCGACGGGAACACCGGGGAGCTGTTTTTT
CASSVRDGNTGELFF
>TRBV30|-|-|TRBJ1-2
TGTGCCTGTAAAAGAGGGCTTCTTGGCTACACCTTC
CACKRGLLGYTF
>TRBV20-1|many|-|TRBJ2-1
TGCAGTGTGCTCTCGTCGGCGTACAATGAGCAGTTCTTC
CSVLSSAYNEQFF
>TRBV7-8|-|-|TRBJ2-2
TGTGCCAGCAGCCTTACCACTATTTTACTGGACACCGGGGAGCTGTTTTTT
CASSLTTILLDTGELFF
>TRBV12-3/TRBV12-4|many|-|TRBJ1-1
TGTGCCAGCGGTTTAAGCCGGCACACTGAAGCTTTCTTT
CASGLSRHTEAFF
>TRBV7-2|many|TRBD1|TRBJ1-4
TGTGCCAGCAGCTTCCAAGCGACAGGGGGCGAAAAACTGTTTTTT
CASSFQATGGEKLFF
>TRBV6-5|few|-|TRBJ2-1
TGTGCCAGCAGTTATCACAGGGAGGGGAATGAGCAGTTCTTC
CASSYHREGNEQFF
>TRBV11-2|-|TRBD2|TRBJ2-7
TGTGCCAGCAGCCCTGGAGGACTAGCGGGGGACCTATACTACGAGCAGTACTTC
CASSPGGLAGDLYYEQYF
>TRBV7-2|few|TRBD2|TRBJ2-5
TGTGCCAGCAGCCCCCCTAGCGGGGGGTGGGGAGAGACCCAGTACTTC
CASSPPSGGWGETQYF
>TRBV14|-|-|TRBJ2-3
TGTGCCAGCAGCCGAGAAGCAGCGGGCAGAACAGATACGCAGTATTTT
CASSREAAGRTDTQYF
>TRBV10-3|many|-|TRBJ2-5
TGTGCCATCAGTGAGGCCTACAAGGCAGGGGGAGGAGAGACCCAGTACTTC
CAISEAYKAGGGETQYF
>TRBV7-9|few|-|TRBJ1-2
TGTGCCAGCAGCTTGGATAATCATGGCTACACCTTC
CASSLDNHGYTF
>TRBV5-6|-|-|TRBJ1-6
TGTGCCAGCAGCTTGGATCAGGGGCCTTCACCCCTCCACTTT
CASSLDQGPSPLHF
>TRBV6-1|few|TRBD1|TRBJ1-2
TGTGCCAGCAGTGAACAGCCGGGACAGGGGATTGGAGGCTACACCTTC
CASSEQPGQGIGGYTF
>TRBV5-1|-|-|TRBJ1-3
TGCGCCAGCAGCGGGGGGCTGATCGGAAACACCATATATTTT
CASSGGLIGNTIYF
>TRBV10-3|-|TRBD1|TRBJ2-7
TGTGCCATCAGGGGACAGGACCGTTCCTACGGGCAGTACTTC
CAIRGQDRSYGQYF
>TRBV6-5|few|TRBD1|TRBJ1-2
TGTGCCAGCAGTTTCGGGACAGGGACCTATGGCTACACCTTC
CASSFGTGTYGYTF
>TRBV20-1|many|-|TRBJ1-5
TGCAGTGCTGAAAAGACAGGAGGGAATCAGCCCCAGCATTTT
CSAEKTGGNQPQHF